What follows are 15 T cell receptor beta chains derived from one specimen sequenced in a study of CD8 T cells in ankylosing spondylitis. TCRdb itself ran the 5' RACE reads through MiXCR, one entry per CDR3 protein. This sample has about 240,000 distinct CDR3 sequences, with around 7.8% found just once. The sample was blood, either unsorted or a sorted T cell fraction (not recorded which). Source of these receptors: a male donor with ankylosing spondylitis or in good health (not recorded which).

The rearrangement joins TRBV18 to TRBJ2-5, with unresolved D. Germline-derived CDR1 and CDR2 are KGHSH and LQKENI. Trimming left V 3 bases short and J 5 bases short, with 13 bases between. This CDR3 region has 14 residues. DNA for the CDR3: TGTGCCAGCTCACCCGAGACCATACGTGAGACCCAGTACTTC. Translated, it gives CASSPETIRETQYF.

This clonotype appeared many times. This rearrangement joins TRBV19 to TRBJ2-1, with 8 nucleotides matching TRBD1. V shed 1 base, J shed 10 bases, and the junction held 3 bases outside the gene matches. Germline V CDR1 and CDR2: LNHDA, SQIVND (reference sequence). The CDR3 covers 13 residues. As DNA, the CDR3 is TGTGCCAGTAGTATAGGGACAGGGAGCGAGCAGTTCTTC. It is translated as CASSIGTGSEQFF.

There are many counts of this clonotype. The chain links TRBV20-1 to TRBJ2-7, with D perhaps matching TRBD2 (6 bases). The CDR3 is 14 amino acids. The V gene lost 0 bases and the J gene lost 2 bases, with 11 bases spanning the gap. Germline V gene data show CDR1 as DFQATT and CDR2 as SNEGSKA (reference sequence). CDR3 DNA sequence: TGCAGTGCTAGAGAGAGCGGGCCTGCCTACGAGCAGTACTTC. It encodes CSARESGPAYEQYF.

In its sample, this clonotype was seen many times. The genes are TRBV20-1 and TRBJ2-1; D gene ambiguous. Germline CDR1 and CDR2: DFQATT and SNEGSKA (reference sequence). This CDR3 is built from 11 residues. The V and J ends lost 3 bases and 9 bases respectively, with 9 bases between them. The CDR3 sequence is CSASRLGEQFF. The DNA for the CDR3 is TGCAGTGCTAGTAGGTTGGGTGAGCAGTTCTTC.

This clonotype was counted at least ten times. CDR3: CAIPTGMDTDTQYF. In DNA form, the CDR3 reads TGTGCCATCCCCACGGGGATGGACACAGATACGCAGTATTTT. This rearrangement joins TRBV7-9 to TRBJ2-3, with D maybe TRBD2 (5 bases). V was cut by 10 bases and J by 2 bases, with 16 bases left in between. Germline V CDR1 and CDR2: SEHNR, FQNEAQ (reference sequence). The CDR3 length is 14 residues.

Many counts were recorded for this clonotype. CDR3 bases: TGCAGTGCTAGAGGGACAGGTACCTACGAGCAGTACTTC. This sequence encodes CSARGTGTYEQYF. The V call is TRBV20-1, the J call TRBJ2-7, with 7 bases that match TRBD1. The length of the CDR3 is 13 residues. Germline V gives CDR1 DFQATT, CDR2 SNEGSKA (reference sequence). Trimming took 1 base from V and 2 from J; bases not matched to a gene: 2.

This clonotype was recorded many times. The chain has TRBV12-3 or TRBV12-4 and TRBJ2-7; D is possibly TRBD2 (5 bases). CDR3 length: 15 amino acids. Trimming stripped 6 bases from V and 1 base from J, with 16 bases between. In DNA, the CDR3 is TGTGCCAGCAGCTTCGGGATTCCACCTTCCTACGAGCAGTACTTC. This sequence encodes CASSFGIPPSYEQYF.

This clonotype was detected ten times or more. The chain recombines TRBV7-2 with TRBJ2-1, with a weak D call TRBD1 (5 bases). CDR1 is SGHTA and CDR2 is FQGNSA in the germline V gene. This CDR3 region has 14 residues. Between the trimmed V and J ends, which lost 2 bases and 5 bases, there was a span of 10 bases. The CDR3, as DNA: TGTGCCAGCAGCTTATACTCAGGGAACAATGAGCAGTTCTTC. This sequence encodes CASSLYSGNNEQFF.

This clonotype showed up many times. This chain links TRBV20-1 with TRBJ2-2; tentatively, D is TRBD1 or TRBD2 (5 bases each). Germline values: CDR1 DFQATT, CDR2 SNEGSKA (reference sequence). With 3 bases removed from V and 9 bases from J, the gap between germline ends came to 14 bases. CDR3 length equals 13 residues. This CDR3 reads CSASRGDHRELFF. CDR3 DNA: TGCAGTGCTAGCCGAGGGGATCACCGGGAGCTGTTTTTT.

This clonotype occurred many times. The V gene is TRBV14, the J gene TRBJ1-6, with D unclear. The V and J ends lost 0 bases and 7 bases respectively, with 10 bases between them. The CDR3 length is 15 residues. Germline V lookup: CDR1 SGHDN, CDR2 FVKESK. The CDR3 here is CASSQEIGWNSPLHF. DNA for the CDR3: TGTGCCAGCAGCCAAGAGATAGGATGGAATTCACCCCTCCACTTT.

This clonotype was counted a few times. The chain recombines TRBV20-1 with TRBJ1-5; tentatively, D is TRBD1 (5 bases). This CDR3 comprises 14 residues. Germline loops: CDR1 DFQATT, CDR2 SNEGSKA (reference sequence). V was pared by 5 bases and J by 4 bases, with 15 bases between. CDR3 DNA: TGCAGTGCTCCTGGGGTCGGGGGGAATCAGCCCCAGCATTTT. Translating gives CSAPGVGGNQPQHF.

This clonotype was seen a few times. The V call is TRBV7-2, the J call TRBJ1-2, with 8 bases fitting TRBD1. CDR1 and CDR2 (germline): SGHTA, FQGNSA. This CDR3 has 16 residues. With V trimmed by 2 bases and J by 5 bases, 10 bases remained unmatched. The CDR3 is CASSLTPPDRDYGYTF. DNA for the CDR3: TGTGCCAGCAGCTTAACGCCTCCGGACAGGGATTATGGCTACACCTTC. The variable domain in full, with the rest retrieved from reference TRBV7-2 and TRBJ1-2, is GAGVSQSPSNKVTEKGKDVELRCDPISGHTALYWYRQSLGQGLEFLIYFQGNSAPDKSGLPSDRFSAERTGGSVSTLTIQRTQQEDSAVYLCASSLTPPDRDYGYTFGSGTRLTVV.

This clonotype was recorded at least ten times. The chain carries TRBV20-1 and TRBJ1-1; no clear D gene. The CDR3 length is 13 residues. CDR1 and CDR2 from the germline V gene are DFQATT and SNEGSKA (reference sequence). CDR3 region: CTGIGSSNTEAFF. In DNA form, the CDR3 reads TGCACAGGTATAGGTAGCTCGAACACTGAAGCTTTCTTT.

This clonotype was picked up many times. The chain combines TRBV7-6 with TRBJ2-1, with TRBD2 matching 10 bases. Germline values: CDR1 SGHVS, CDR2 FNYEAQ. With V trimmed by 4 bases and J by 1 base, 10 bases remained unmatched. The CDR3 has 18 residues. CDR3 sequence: CASSSTAPLAGSYNEQFF. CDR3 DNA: TGTGCCAGCAGCTCGACGGCCCCACTAGCGGGGTCCTACAATGAGCAGTTCTTC.

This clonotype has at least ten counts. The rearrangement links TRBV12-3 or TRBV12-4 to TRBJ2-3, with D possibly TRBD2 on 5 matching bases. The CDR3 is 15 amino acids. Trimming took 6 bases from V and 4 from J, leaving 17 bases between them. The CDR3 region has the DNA TGTGCCAGCAGCTTACCCGGGAAAGAGGCAGATACGCAGTATTTT. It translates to CASSLPGKEADTQYF.